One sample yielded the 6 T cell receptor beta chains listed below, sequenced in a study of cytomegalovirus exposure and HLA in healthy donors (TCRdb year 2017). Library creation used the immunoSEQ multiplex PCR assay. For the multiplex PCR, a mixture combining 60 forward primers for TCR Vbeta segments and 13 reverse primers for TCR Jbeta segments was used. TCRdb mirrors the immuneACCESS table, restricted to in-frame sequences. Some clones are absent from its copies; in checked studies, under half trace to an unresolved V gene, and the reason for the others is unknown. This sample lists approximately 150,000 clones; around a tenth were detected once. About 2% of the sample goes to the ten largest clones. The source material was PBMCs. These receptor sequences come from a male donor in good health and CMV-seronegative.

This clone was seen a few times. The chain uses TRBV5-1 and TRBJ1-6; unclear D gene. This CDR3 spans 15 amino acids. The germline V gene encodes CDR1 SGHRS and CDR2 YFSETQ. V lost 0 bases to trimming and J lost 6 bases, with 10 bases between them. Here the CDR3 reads CASSLGGSPNSPLHF. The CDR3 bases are TGCGCCAGCAGCTTGGGAGGCTCACCTAATTCACCCCTCCACTTT.

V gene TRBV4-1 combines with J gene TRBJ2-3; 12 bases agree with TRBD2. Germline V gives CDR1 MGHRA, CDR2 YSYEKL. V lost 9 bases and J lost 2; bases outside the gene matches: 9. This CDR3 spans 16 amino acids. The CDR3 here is CASRLAGVQATDTQYF. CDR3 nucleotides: TGCGCCAGTCGACTAGCGGGAGTTCAGGCCACAGATACGCAGTATTTT.

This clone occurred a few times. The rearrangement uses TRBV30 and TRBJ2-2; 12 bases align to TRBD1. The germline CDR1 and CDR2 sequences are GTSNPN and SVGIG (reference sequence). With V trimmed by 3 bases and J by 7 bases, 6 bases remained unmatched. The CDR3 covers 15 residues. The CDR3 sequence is CAWRPGTGGFGELFF. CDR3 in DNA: TGTGCCTGGAGACCCGGGACAGGGGGCTTCGGGGAGCTGTTTTTT.

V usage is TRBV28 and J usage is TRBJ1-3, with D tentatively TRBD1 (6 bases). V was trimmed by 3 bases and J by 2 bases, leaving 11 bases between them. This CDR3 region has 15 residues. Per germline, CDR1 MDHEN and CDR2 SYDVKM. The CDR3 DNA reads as TGTGCCAGCAGTTTGTGGGGGCTCCCTGGAAACACCATATATTTT. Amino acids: CASSLWGLPGNTIYF.

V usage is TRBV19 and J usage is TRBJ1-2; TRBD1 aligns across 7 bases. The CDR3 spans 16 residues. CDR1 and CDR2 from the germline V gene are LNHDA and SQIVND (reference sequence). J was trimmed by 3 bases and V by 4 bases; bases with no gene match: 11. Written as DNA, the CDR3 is TGTGCCAGTAGTAAACTCTACTCCGGGACAGACTATGGCTACACCTTC. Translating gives CASSKLYSGTDYGYTF.

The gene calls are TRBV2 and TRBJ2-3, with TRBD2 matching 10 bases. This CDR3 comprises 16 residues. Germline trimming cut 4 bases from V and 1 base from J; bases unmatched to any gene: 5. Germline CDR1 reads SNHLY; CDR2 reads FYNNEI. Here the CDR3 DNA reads TGTGCCAGCAGTGTGGGGCTAGCGGGAGGCACAGATACGCAGTATTTT. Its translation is CASSVGLAGGTDTQYF.